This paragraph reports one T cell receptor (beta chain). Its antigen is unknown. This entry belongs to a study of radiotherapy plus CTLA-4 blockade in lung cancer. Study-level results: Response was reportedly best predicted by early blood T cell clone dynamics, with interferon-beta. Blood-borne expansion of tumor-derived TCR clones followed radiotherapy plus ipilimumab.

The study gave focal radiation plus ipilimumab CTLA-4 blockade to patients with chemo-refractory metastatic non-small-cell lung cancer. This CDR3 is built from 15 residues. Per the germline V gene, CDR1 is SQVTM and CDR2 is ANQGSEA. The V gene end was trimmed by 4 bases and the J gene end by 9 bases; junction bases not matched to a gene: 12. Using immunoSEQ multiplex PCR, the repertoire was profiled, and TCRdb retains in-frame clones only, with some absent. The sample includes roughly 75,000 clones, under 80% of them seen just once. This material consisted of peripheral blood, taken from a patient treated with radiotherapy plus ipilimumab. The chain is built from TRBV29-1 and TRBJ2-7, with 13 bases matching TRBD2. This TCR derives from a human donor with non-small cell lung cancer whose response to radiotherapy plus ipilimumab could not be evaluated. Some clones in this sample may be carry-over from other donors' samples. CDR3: CSVGTSGGPPTSQYF. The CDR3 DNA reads TGCAGCGTTGGGACTAGCGGGGGACCTCCTACCTCGCAGTACTTC.